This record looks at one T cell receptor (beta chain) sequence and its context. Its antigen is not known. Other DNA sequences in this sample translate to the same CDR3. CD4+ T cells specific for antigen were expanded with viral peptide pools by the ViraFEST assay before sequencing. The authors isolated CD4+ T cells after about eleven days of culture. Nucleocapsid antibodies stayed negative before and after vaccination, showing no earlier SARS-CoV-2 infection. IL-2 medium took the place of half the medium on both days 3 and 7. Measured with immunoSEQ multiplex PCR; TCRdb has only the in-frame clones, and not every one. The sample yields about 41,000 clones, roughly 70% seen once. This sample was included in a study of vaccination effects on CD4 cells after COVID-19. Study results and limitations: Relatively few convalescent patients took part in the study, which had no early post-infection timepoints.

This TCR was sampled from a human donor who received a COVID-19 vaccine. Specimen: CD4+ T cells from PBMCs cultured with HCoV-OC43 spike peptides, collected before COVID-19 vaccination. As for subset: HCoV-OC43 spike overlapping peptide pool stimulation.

The CDR3 reads CASSPGTSGGTDTQYF. Written as DNA, the CDR3 is TGCGCCAGCAGCCCGGGGACTAGCGGGGGCACAGATACGCAGTATTTT. The chain uses TRBV5-1 and TRBJ2-3; TRBD2 agrees at 13 bases. Germline-derived CDR1 and CDR2 are SGHRS and YFSETQ. The length of the CDR3 is 16 residues. Trimming cost V 4 bases and J 1 base; bases outside gene matches: 3.